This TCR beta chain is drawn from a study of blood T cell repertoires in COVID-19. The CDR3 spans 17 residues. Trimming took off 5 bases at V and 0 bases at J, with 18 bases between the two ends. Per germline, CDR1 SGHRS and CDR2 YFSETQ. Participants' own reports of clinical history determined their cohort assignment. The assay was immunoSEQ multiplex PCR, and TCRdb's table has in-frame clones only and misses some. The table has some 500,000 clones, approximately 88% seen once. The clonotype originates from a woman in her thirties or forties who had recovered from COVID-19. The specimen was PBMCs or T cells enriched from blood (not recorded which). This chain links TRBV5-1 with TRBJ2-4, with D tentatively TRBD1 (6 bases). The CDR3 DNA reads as TGCGCCAGCAGTCCAGGGGACCTAACCCTAGCCAAAAACATTCAGTACTTC. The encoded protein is CASSPGDLTLAKNIQYF. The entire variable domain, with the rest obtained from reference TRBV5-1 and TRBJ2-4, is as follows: KAGVTQTPRYLIKTRGQQVTLSCSPISGHRSVSWYQQTPGQGLQFLFEYFSETQRNKGNFPGRFSGRQFSNSRSEMNVSTLELGDSALYLCASSPGDLTLAKNIQYFGAGTRLSVL.